One sample yielded the 18 T cell receptor beta chains listed below, sequenced in a study of Tregs in tolerant kidney transplant recipients. Clones were sequenced by immunoSEQ multiplex PCR, and TCRdb holds only the in-frame ones, with some missing. The table lists some 62,000 clones, approximately 98% of them singletons. The specimen was Tregs from blood, collected before the transplant. The receptors were sampled from a human donor who received a combined kidney and bone marrow transplant.

The V and J genes are TRBV9 and TRBJ2-5; D is perhaps TRBD2 (7 bases). Germline loops: CDR1 SGDLS, CDR2 YYNGEE. Deletions cut 4 bases from V and 5 bases from J, with 18 bases between. There are 15 residues in the CDR3. Here the CDR3 reads CASSPRGGVWETQYF. The CDR3, as DNA: TGTGCCAGCAGCCCAAGGGGGGGCGTGTGGGAGACCCAGTACTTC.

The rearrangement uses TRBV5-5 and TRBJ2-1, with 7 nucleotides matching TRBD1. Per the germline V gene, CDR1 is SGHKS and CDR2 is YYEKEE (reference sequence). This CDR3 is 15 amino acids long. J gave up 2 bases and V 7 bases, and 9 bases lay outside the gene matches. The CDR3 here is CASRKGTDTYNEQFF. Written as DNA, the CDR3 is TGTGCCAGCCGGAAGGGGACAGACACCTACAATGAGCAGTTCTTC.

V and J are TRBV9 and TRBJ2-2; D not resolved. This CDR3 is 14 amino acids long. V lost 3 bases and J lost 1, with 7 bases in between. Germline V CDR1 and CDR2: SGDLS, YYNGEE. The CDR3, as DNA: TGTGCCAGCAGCGGGAGAGAGAACACCGGGGAGCTGTTTTTT. Translation gives CASSGRENTGELFF.

Regarding this clone: Other DNA sequences from this sample encode an identical CDR3 as well. V is TRBV18 and J is TRBJ1-2, with D tentatively TRBD1 (6 bases). Germline V gene lookup returns CDR1 KGHSH and CDR2 LQKENI. V was trimmed by 3 bases and J by 4 bases, leaving 9 bases between them. The CDR3 covers 13 residues. The CDR3 bases are TGTGCCAGCTCACCGGACAGAGCCTATGGCTACACCTTC. Translation: CASSPDRAYGYTF.

The rearrangement joins TRBV29-1 to TRBJ1-1; 7 bases are shared with TRBD1. The CDR3 is 13 residues long. CDR1 and CDR2 (germline): SQVTM, ANQGSEA. With 6 bases clipped from V and 2 bases from J, the junction kept 6 bases outside the gene matches. CDR3 coding DNA: TGCAGCGTGAGGGGGCCGGGTAACACTGAAGCTTTCTTT. Amino acids: CSVRGPGNTEAFF.

V gene TRBV30 combines with J gene TRBJ1-6; weak D call: TRBD1 (6 bases). Germline values: CDR1 GTSNPN, CDR2 SVGIG (reference sequence). The V end lost 7 bases, the J end lost 7 bases, and 11 bases lay between the germline ends. CDR3 length: 12 residues. The CDR3 is CALTGENSPLHF. In DNA form, the CDR3 reads TGTGCCTTGACAGGCGAGAATTCACCCCTCCACTTT.

The V call is TRBV30, the J call TRBJ1-2; D call uncertain. Trimming cost V 3 bases and J 3 bases, with 14 bases left between them. The CDR3 contains 14 residues. CDR1 and CDR2 from the germline V gene are GTSNPN and SVGIG (reference sequence). The CDR3 coding sequence is TGTGCCTGGAGCCCCACGAACCGAGACTATGGCTACACCTTC. The encoded protein is CAWSPTNRDYGYTF.

This chain joins TRBV6-1 and TRBJ1-5; TRBD1 might be the D (5 bases). CDR1 is MNHNS and CDR2 is SASEGT in the germline V gene. Trimming removed 5 bases from V and 5 bases from J, with 13 bases in between. CDR3 size: 14 residues. The CDR3 DNA follows: TGTGCCAGCAGTTGGGCAGGGAAGGATCAGCCCCAGCATTTT. Its translation is CASSWAGKDQPQHF.

This chain links TRBV28 with TRBJ2-2; TRBD1 aligns across 9 bases. Germline CDR1 MDHEN, CDR2 SYDVKM. V was pared by 8 bases and J by 7 bases, with 8 bases of the junction left unmatched. The CDR3 extends over 14 amino acids. The CDR3 sequence: CASLDRGNVGELFF. The CDR3 DNA sequence: TGTGCCAGCCTAGACAGGGGGAATGTCGGGGAGCTGTTTTTT.

V and J are TRBV10-3 and TRBJ2-7, with TRBD2 identical over 10 bases. Germline V gives CDR1 ENHRY, CDR2 SYGVKD. The CDR3 has 15 amino acids. V dropped 0 bases and J dropped 4; count of bases not matched to a gene: 3. Here the CDR3 reads CAISESASGSYEQYF. The CDR3 nucleotides are TGTGCCATCAGTGAGTCGGCTAGCGGGAGTTACGAGCAGTACTTC.

The chain employs TRBV5-6 and TRBJ1-2; maybe TRBD1 (5 bases). Germline V lookup: CDR1 SGHDT, CDR2 YYEEEE. With 1 base removed from V and 3 bases from J, the gap between germline ends came to 13 bases. The CDR3 has 15 amino acids. The chain's CDR3 is CASSLWGGSDYGYTF. CDR3 in DNA: TGTGCCAGCAGCTTGTGGGGGGGAAGTGACTATGGCTACACCTTC.

The chain combines TRBV9 with TRBJ2-7; D possibly corresponds to TRBD2 (6 bases). Germline V gives CDR1 SGDLS, CDR2 YYNGEE. The V end was cut by 2 bases, the J end by 0 bases, with 21 bases between. The CDR3 runs to 18 residues. CDR3 residues: CASSVGVDGRRVSYEQYF. The CDR3, as DNA: TGTGCCAGCAGCGTGGGGGTCGACGGGAGAAGAGTCTCCTACGAGCAGTACTTC.

V gene TRBV5-1 combines with J gene TRBJ1-1, with D tentatively TRBD1 (5 bases). The ends were cut back, 3 bases at V and 1 base at J, with 10 bases in the middle. CDR1 and CDR2 from the germline V gene are SGHRS and YFSETQ. CDR3 length: 14 residues. For the CDR3, the DNA is TGCGCCAGCAGCTGGGGCGGGAAGAACACTGAAGCTTTCTTT. This encodes CASSWGGKNTEAFF.

The gene calls are TRBV9 and TRBJ1-3; no reliable D call. CDR1 and CDR2 from the germline V gene are SGDLS and YYNGEE. V lost 0 bases and J 4 bases, leaving 11 bases between the germline ends. The CDR3 totals 15 residues. In DNA, the CDR3 is TGTGCCAGCAGCGTAGGAGTGGGCTTCGGAAACACCATATATTTT. It specifies CASSVGVGFGNTIYF.

This clone came up once. This chain uses TRBV7-2 with TRBJ1-2; possible D gene TRBD1, 6 bases. Germline V gene data show CDR1 as SGHTA and CDR2 as FQGNSA. The CDR3 totals 15 residues. V gave up 2 bases and J gave up 4 bases, with 14 bases separating them. CDR3 sequence: CASSLTRQAPYGYTF. The CDR3 nucleotides read TGTGCCAGCAGCTTAACCCGACAGGCTCCCTATGGCTACACCTTC. The full variable domain, with the rest looked up from reference TRBV7-2 and TRBJ1-2, is GAGVSQSPSNKVTEKGKDVELRCDPISGHTALYWYRQSLGQGLEFLIYFQGNSAPDKSGLPSDRFSAERTGGSVSTLTIQRTQQEDSAVYLCASSLTRQAPYGYTFGSGTRLTVV.

V is TRBV14 and J is TRBJ2-7; tentative D call: TRBD1 (5 bases). V was cut by 2 bases and J by 6 bases, with 8 bases left in between. Germline V lookup: CDR1 SGHDN, CDR2 FVKESK. The CDR3 runs to 12 residues. Here the CDR3 reads CASSQLQVEQYF. CDR3 DNA sequence: TGTGCCAGCAGCCAATTACAGGTCGAGCAGTACTTC.

The rearrangement joins TRBV5-6 to TRBJ1-2; TRBD1 matches at 8 bases. Germline loops: CDR1 SGHDT, CDR2 YYEEEE. V shed 1 base, J shed 4 bases, and the junction held 9 bases outside the gene matches. The CDR3 contains 16 residues. CDR3 region: CASSLLQGARSYGYTF. The CDR3 DNA reads TGTGCCAGCAGCTTGCTTCAGGGGGCGCGGAGCTATGGCTACACCTTC.

The CDR3 sequence is CAISNTDTQYF. The CDR3 DNA follows: TGTGCCATCAGCAACACAGATACGCAGTATTTT. The chain is built from TRBV10-3 and TRBJ2-3; D call uncertain. CDR3 size: 11 residues. Germline V gene sequence: CDR1 ENHRY, CDR2 SYGVKD. Trimming stripped 6 bases from V and 2 bases from J, with 3 bases between.